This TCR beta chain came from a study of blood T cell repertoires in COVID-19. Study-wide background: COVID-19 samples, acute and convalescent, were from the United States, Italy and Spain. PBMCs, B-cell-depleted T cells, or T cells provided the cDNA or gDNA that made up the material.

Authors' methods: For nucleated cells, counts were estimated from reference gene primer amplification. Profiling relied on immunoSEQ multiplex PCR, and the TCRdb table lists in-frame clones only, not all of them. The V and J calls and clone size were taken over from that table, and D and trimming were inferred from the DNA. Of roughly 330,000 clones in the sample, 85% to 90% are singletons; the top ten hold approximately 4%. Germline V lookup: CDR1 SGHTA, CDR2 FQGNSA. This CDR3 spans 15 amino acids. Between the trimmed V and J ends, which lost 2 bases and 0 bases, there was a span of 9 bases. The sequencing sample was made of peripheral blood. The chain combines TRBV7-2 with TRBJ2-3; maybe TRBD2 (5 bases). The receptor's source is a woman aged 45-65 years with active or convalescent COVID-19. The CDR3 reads CASSLQRLSTDTQYF. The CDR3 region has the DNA TGTGCCAGCAGCTTACAGCGGTTAAGCACAGATACGCAGTATTTT.